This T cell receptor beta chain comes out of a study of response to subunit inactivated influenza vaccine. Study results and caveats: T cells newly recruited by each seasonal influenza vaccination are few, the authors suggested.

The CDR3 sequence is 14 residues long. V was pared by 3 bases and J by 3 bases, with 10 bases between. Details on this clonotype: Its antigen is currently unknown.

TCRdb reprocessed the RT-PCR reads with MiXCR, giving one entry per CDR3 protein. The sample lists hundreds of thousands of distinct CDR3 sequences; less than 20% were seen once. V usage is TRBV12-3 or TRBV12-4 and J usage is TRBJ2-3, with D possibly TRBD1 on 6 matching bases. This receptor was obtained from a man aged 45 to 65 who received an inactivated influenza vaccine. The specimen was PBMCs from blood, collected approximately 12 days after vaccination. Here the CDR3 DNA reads TGTGCCAGCAGTTTGGGGGCTGAAACAGATACGCAGTATTTT. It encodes CASSLGAETDTQYF.